A single TCR beta chain is shown here with its context. Its antigen is as yet unknown. Trimming took off 0 bases at V and 0 bases at J, with 6 bases between the two ends. This CDR3 has 15 amino acids. Germline V lookup: CDR1 LGHNA, CDR2 YNFKEQ. No fewer than two post-ART and no fewer than one pre-ART PBMC samples existed for each donor. The sample belongs to a study of long-term antiretroviral therapy in people with HIV. The study's findings and limits: Older ART regimens were possibly in use when the blood was collected between about 2003 and 2018.

It was version v3.0 of the immunoSEQ assay that was run at survey level. Sequencing used immunoSEQ multiplex PCR; TCRdb keeps in-frame clones, though not all of them. The data contain under 20,000 clones, approximately 82% of them singletons. The chain employs TRBV4-2 and TRBJ2-1, with unresolved D. The clonotype comes from a woman aged 50 to 65 with HIV. The sample consisted of unsorted PBMCs, taken 0.5 years before starting antiretroviral therapy. CDR3 nucleotides: TGTGCCAGCAGCCAAGAAGAGGTCTCCTACAATGAGCAGTTCTTC. Translation gives CASSQEEVSYNEQFF.